This entry concerns a single TCR beta chain. There is no known antigen for this receptor. No base quality information exists; no much larger clone differs at one position. The data stem from a study of blood T cell repertoires in COVID-19 (dated by TCRdb to 2019 to 2021). With respect to the entire study: Samples covering the acute and convalescent phases of COVID-19 were provided by collaborators in the United States, Italy and Spain. The material from the prospective study consisted of cDNA or gDNA derived from T cells, B-cell-depleted T cells, or PBMCs. Subjects who had been exposed to COVID-19, were actively infected with it, or had recovered from it provided the deeply sampled blood TCRbeta repertoires that made up the dataset. The repertoires were released in a freely available public database meant as a resource for research on the immune response to SARS-CoV-2. The samples were drawn from the first 160 participants of the ongoing ImmuneRACE study and from 950 to 1,500 subjects provided by 6 global collaborators. Sample metadata almost always included a de-identified subject ID, COVID-19 status, age in years and sex. Where HLA class I and class II types were available, the types were taken from metadata supplied by the sample provider, not from assay-based typing.

Reading from cysteine to phenylalanine, the CDR3 counts 13 amino acids. Only the CDR3 part of the read is kept: 39 bases, read in frame from the first base. Per the germline V gene, ENHRY is the CDR1 and SYGVKD is the CDR2. V drops 2 bases and J drops 6 bases, leaving 10 bases in between. Enrolling through a virtual design, the prospective study's participants ranged in age from roughly 18 to 100 years and lived across 24 United States geographic areas. Cohort assignment in the prospective study relied on participant-reported clinical history from a screening survey and a study questionnaire. Exposed participants had been in contact with someone with a PCR-confirmed or clinician-diagnosed COVID-19 case within 2 weeks of study entry. Mobile phlebotomists in the prospective study collected whole blood, serum and a nasopharyngeal or oropharyngeal swab from every participant. Prospective study participants could optionally give additional blood draws and questionnaires over an approximately two-month period. Blood samples from the prospective study were shipped frozen or at room temperature prior to DNA extraction.

Paper-wide results and their limitations: Clinical and demographic metadata were provided uncurated, with the amount varying by source and participant.

The immunoSEQ Assay, a bias-controlled multiplex PCR, was used to amplify TCRbeta CDR3 regions from genomic DNA. The source study handled its data this way. Nucleated cell counts per sample were estimated from amplification of reference gene primers within the assay. To quantify the absolute abundance of each unique TCRbeta CDR3 rearrangement, sequence reads were collapsed and filtered. For each sample, productive Simpson clonality was calculated as the square root of Simpson's diversity index across productive rearrangements. TCRdb took over this immuneACCESS table, retaining in-frame rearrangements with V and J assigned. Such tables are incomplete; in checked studies, under half of the missing clones stem from an unresolved V gene, and the remainder is unexplained. From that table come the V and J calls and clone size; the DNA was used to work out D and trimming. Across this sample there are 200,000 to 300,000 clones, with about nine tenths seen only once. Just over 0.85% of the sample comes from the top ten.

The source of this sequence is a man aged 45-65 years who had been exposed to COVID-19. This chain is built from TRBV10-3 and TRBJ1-2; matching of 5 bases hints at TRBD1 as the D gene. The sequenced sample was PBMCs or T cells enriched from blood (not recorded which). Here the CDR3 is given as CAISEGQGNGYTF. The nucleotide sequence reads as follows: TGTGCCATCAGTGAGGGGCAGGGAAATGGCTACACCTTC.